This T cell receptor beta chain was recorded in a study of blood T cell repertoires in COVID-19. Study summary: From the United States, Italy and Spain came samples of acute and convalescent COVID-19.

This clone was counted between two and nine times. Trimming left V 2 bases short and J 0 bases short, with 5 bases between. Germline CDR1 is LNHDA and CDR2 is SQIVND (reference sequence). The length of the CDR3 is 14 residues. Participants spanned ages about 18 to 90 years and resided in roughly 22 US areas. TCRdb's table, derived via immunoSEQ multiplex PCR, lists solely in-frame clones and lacks some. The sample has about 270,000 clones, 75% to 95% seen once. The specimen sequenced was PBMCs or T cells enriched from blood (not recorded which). The rearrangement joins TRBV19 to TRBJ1-5, with D unresolved. The sequence was obtained from a man aged 35 to 55 who had been exposed to COVID-19. This chain's CDR3 is CASSIQYSNQPQHF. For the CDR3, the DNA is TGTGCCAGTAGTATACAGTATAGCAATCAGCCCCAGCATTTT.